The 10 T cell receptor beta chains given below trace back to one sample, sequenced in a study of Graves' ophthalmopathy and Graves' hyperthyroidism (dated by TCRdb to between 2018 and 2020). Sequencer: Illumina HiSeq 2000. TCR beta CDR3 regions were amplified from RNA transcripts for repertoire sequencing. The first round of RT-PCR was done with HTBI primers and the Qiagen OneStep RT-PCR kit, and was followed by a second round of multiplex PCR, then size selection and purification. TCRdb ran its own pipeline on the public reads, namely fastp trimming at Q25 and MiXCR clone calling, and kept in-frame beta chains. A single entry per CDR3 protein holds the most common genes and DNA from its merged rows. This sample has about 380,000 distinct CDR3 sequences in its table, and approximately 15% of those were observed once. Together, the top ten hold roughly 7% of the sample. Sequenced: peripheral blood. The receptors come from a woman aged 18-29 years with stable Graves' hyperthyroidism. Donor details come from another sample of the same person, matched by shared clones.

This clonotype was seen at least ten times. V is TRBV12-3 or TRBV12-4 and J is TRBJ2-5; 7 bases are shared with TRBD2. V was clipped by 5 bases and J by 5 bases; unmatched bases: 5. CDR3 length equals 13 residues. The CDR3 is CASSPGGSETQYF. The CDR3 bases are TGTGCCAGCAGTCCCGGGGGGTCCGAGACCCAGTACTTC.

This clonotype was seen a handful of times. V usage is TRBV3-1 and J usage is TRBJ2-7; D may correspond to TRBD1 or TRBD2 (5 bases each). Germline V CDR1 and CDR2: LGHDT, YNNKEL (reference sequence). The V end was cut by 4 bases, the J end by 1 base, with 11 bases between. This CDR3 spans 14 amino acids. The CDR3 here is CASSRDHHSYEQYF. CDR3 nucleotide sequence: TGTGCCAGCAGCCGGGACCATCATTCCTACGAGCAGTACTTC.

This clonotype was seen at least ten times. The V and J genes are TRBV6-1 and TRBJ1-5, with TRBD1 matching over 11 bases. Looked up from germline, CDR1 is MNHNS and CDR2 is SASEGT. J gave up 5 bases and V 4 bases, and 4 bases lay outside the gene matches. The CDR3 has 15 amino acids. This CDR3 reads CASSGRTGGDQPQHF. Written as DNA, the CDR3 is TGTGCCAGCAGTGGGCGGACAGGGGGCGATCAGCCCCAGCATTTT.

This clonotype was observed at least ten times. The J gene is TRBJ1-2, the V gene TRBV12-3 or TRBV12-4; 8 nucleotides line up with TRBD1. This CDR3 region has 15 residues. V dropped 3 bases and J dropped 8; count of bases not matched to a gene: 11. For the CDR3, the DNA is TGTGCCAGCAGTTTGACAGGGGTCCCCTCTGTGGGCTACACCTTC. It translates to CASSLTGVPSVGYTF.

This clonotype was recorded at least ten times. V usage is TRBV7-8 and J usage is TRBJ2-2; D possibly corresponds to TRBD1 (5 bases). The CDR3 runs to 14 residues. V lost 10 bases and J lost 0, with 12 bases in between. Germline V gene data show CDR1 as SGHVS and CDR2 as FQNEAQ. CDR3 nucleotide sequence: TGTGCCACTTCCCCGACAGCGAACACCGGGGAGCTGTTTTTT. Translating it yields CATSPTANTGELFF.

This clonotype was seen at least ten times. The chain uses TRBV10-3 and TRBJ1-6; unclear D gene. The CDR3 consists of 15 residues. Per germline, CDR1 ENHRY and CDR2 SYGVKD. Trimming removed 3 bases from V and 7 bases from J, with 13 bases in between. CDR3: CAISESSPTNSPLHF. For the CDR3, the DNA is TGTGCCATCAGTGAATCCTCGCCGACGAATTCACCCCTCCACTTT.

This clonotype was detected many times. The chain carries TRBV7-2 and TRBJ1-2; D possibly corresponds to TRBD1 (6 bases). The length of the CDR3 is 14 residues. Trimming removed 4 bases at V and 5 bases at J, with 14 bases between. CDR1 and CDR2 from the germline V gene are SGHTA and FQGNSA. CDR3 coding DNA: TGTGCCAGCAGCTCGTCGACAGGTCAATATGGCTACACCTTC. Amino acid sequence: CASSSSTGQYGYTF.

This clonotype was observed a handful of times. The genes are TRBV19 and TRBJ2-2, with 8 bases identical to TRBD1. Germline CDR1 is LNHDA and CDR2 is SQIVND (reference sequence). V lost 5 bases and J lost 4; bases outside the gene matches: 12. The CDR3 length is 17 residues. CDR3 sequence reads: CASSFYVRQGATGELFF. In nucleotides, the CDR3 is TGTGCCAGTAGTTTCTATGTCCGGCAGGGGGCCACCGGGGAGCTGTTTTTT.

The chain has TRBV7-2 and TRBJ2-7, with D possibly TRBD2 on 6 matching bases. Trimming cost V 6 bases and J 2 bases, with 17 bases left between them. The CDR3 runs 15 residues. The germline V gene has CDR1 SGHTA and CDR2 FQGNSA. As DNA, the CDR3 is TGTGCCAGCAGACCTGGGGGAGGTTTAGCCTACGAGCAGTACTTC. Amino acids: CASRPGGGLAYEQYF.

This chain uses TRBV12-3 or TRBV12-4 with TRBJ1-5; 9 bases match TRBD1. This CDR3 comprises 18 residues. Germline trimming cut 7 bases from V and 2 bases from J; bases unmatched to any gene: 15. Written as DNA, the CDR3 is TGTGCCAGCACCCTGAGGGACAGGGTTAGGTTTGGCAATCAGCCCCAGCATTTT. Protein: CASTLRDRVRFGNQPQHF.